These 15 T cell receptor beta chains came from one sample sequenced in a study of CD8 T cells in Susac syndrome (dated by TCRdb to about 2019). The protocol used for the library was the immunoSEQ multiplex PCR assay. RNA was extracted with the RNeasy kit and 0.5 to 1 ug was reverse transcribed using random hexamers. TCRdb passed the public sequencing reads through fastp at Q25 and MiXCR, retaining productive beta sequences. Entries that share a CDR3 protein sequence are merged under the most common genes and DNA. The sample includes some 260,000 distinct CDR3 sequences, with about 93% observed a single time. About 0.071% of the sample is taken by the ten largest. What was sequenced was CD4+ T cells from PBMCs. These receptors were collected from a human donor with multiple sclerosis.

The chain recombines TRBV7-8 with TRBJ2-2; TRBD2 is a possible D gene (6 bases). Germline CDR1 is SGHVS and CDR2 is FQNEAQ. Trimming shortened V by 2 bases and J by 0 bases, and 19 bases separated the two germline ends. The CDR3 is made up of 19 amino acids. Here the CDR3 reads CASSLRLRVGGPNTGELFF. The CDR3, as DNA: TGTGCCAGCAGCTTAAGGTTGCGCGTCGGGGGACCGAACACCGGGGAGCTGTTTTTT.

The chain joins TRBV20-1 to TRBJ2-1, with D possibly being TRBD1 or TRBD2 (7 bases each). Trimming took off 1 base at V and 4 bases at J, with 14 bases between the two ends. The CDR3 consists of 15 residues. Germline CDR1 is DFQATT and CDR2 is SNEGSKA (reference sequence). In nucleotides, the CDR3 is TGCAGTGCTAGAGTCCAGCGGGACAGATACAATGAGCAGTTCTTC. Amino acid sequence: CSARVQRDRYNEQFF.

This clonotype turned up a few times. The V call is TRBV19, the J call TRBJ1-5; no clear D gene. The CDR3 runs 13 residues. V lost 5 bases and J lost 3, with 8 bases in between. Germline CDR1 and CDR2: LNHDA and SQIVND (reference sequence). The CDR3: CASSPGPNQPQHF. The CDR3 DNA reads TGTGCCAGTAGTCCTGGCCCCAATCAGCCCCAGCATTTT.

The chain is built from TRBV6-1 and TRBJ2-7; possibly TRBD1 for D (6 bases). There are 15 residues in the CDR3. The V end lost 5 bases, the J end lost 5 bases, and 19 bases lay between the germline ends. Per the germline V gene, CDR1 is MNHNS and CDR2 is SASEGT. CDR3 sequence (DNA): TGTGCCAGCAGTTTCGAGGGGCAGGGGTTCGACGAGCAGTACTTC. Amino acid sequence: CASSFEGQGFDEQYF.

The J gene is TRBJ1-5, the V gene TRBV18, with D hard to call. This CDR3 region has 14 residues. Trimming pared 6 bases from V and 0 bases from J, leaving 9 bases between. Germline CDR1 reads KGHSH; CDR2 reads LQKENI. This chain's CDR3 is CASSPDVSNQPQHF. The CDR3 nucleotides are TGTGCCAGCTCGCCAGACGTTAGCAATCAGCCCCAGCATTTT.

CDR3 DNA sequence: TGCAGCGTTGAAAACTCCGAGACCCAGTACTTC. Its protein product is CSVENSETQYF. J is TRBJ2-5 and V is TRBV29-1, with no clear D. This CDR3 region has 11 residues. The V end lost 2 bases, the J end lost 5 bases, and 6 bases lay between the germline ends. Per germline, CDR1 SQVTM and CDR2 ANQGSEA.

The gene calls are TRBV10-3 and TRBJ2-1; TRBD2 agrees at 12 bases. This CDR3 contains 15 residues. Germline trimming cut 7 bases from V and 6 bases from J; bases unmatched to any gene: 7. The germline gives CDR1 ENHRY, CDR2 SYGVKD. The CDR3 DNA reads TGTGCCATCACCACAGGACTAGCGGGACCCAATGAGCAGTTCTTC. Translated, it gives CAITTGLAGPNEQFF.

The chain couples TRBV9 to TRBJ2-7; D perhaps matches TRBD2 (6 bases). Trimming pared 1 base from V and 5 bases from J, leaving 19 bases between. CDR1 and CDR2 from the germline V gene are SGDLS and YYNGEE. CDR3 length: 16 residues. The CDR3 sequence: CASSVSGGADGHEQYF. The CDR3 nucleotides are TGTGCCAGCAGCGTATCGGGCGGGGCGGATGGCCACGAGCAGTACTTC.

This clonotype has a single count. The CDR3 DNA follows: TGTGCCAGCAGTGACGGTCCGGTCTTCCGGGCAGCAACTAATGAAAAACTGTTTTTT. Translating gives CASSDGPVFRAATNEKLFF. J is TRBJ1-4 and V is TRBV2; D not certain. The V and J ends lost 3 bases and 0 bases respectively, with 20 bases between them. Germline V gene data show CDR1 as SNHLY and CDR2 as FYNNEI. This CDR3 is built from 19 residues. The complete variable domain, with remaining parts taken from reference TRBV2 and TRBJ1-4, reads EPEVTQTPSHQVTQMGQEVILRCVPISNHLYFYWYRQILGQKVEFLVSFYNNEISEKSEIFDDQFSVERPDGSNFTLKIRSTKLEDSAMYFCASSDGPVFRAATNEKLFFGSGTQLSVL.

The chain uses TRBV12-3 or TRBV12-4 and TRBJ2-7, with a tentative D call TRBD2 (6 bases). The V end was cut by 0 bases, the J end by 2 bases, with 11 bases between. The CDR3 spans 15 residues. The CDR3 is CASSLAARGTYEQYF. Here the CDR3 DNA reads TGTGCCAGCAGTTTAGCGGCGCGGGGTACCTACGAGCAGTACTTC.

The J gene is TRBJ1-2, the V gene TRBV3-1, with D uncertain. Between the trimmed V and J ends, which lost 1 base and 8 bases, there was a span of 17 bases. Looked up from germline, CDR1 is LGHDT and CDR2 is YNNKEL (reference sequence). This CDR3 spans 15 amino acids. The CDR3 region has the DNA TGTGCCAGCAGCCAAGCTGGAACACCTTTTGGAGGCTACACCTTC. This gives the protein CASSQAGTPFGGYTF.

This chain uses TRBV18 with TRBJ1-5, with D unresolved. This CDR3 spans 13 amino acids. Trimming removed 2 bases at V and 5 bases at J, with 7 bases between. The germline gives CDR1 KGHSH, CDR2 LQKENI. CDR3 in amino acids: CASSPGSDQPQHF. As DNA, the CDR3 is TGTGCCAGCTCACCAGGGTCGGATCAGCCCCAGCATTTT.

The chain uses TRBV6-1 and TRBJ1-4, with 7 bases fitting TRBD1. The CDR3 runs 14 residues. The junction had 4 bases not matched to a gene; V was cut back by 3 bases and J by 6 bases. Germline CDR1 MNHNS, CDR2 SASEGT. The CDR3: CASSETGRHEKLFF. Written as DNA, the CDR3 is TGTGCCAGCAGTGAGACAGGGAGACATGAAAAACTGTTTTTT.

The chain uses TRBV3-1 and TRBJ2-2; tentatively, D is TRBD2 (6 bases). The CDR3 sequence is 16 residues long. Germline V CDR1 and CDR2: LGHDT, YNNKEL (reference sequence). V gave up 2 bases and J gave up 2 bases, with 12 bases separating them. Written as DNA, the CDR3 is TGTGCCAGCAGCCAACTTGGCGGGGCCAACACCGGGGAGCTGTTTTTT. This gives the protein CASSQLGGANTGELFF.

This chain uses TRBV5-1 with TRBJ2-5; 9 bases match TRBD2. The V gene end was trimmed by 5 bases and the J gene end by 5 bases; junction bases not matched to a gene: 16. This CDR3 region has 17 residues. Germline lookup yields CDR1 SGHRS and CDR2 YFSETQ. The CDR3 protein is CASRAGPSGRFGETQYF. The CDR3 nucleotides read TGCGCCAGCAGGGCAGGCCCCAGCGGGAGGTTTGGGGAGACCCAGTACTTC.